The sequence of this T cell receptor beta chain was determined in a study of T cell responses to AZD1222 COVID-19 vaccine (dated by TCRdb to 2020 to 2022). For context, the study as a whole: TCR sequencing was performed for over 230 trial participants, of whom roughly 200 were given two doses of AZD1222 and around 25 were given two doses of MenACWY control vaccine. Trial participants were enrolled by age into subgroups of 18-55, 56-69 and 70-plus years, and around 150, 29 and 61 TCR-sequenced participants, respectively, were included in these subgroups.

About this clone: There is no known antigen for this receptor. No base qualities exist here, and no much larger clone lies one base off it.

The CDR3 regions of human TCRbeta chains were subjected to immunosequencing. In the original analysis: TCRs in the repertoires were compared against a reference library of SARS-CoV-2-specific TCRs that had been generated with the MIRA antigen-specificity platform. Breadth was defined as the fraction of unique TCRs that were SARS-CoV-2-associated. Depth was defined as the fraction of total T cells that were SARS-CoV-2-associated. Using the MIRA data, each spike-specific TCR was mapped to the spike region that the TCR reacts to and placed in a CD4 or CD8 class. Log10-transformed breadth and depth values were compared by one-way ANOVA with Sidak's multiple comparisons tests. TCRdb limited this immuneACCESS table to in-frame rearrangements with V and J called. A share of clones is missing; checked studies link under half to unresolved V genes, and the rest is unexplained. V, J and clone size are taken as reported in that table, and D and trimming were inferred from the DNA itself. Counted in this sample were tens of thousands of clones; 80% to 90% of them appeared once. Together, the top ten hold about 2.4% of the sample.

The CDR3 starts with the cysteine, ends with the phenylalanine, and has 16 residues. Left in the record is the CDR3 DNA by itself, 48 bases read in frame from the first base. Sequences SGHRS (CDR1) and YFSETQ (CDR2) are obtained from the germline V gene. V has 1 base trimmed and J has 3 bases trimmed; junction bases matching no gene number 9. According to the study, the label for this sample's time point signals: about 28 days (+/-7) after the second vaccine dose. Because spike-specific TCR depth and breadth did not differ between the two schedules, AZD1222 recipients who got a second dose at roughly 4 weeks were pooled with those who got a second dose at roughly 12 weeks. Vaccinee samples came from UK trials COV001 and COV002, including a single-blind randomized controlled phase 2/3 trial of AZD1222 (ChAdOx1 nCoV-19) in healthy adults. For TCRbeta chain sequencing, PBMC samples were collected from trial participants at day 0 and at day 28 after the second dose.

Results the study describes overall, beyond this receptor: Spike-specific TCR breadth and depth rose significantly after two AZD1222 doses compared with day 0 and with MenACWY recipients. Only a handful of AZD1222 recipients were SARS-CoV-2 seropositive at baseline, limiting conclusions about previously exposed vaccinees. Vaccine-associated CD4 TCRs spanned the whole spike protein, with dominant responses in regions 160-218 and 743-854. Because no day 14 peak-response samples were available, the repertoires could be characterized only after the peak T cell response. Epitopes outside the regions mutated in the B.1.351 and B.1.1.7 variants were reportedly recognized by nearly half of the unique spike-specific TCRs. The 56-69-year group was small, and its depth increase did not reach significance, likely because of low power. Participants were mostly white British, with more females than males. The authors suggested clonal diversity may have been underestimated.

This sample comprised peripheral blood, obtained 28 days after the second AZD1222 dose. This clonotype was obtained from an adult who received the AZD1222 COVID-19 vaccine. Recombination linked TRBV5-1 to TRBJ2-5, and 7 junction bases match TRBD2. The nucleotides read TGCGCCAGCAGCTTGAATCCGGGACTAACAGAAGAGACCCAGTACTTC. This gives the protein CASSLNPGLTEETQYF. The reference TRBV5-1 and TRBJ2-5 proteins fill in what lies around the CDR3, so the full variable domain reads KAGVTQTPRYLIKTRGQQVTLSCSPISGHRSVSWYQQTPGQGLQFLFEYFSETQRNKGNFPGRFSGRQFSNSRSEMNVSTLELGDSALYLCASSLNPGLTEETQYFGPGTRLLVL.